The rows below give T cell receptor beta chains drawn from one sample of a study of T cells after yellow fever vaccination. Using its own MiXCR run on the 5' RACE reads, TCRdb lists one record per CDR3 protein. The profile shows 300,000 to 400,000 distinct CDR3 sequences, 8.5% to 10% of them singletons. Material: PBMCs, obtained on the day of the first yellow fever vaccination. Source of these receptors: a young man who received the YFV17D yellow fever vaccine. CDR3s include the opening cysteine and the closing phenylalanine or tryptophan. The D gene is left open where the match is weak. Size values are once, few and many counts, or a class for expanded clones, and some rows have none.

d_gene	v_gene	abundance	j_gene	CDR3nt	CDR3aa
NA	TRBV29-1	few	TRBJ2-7	TGCAGCGTTGAACGGCAGGGTTACGAGCAGTACTTC	CSVERQGYEQYF
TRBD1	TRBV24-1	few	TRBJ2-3	TGTGCCACCAGTGATCGGGACAGCGTACTTGCCACAGATACGCAGTATTTT	CATSDRDSVLATDTQYF
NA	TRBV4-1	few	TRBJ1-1	TGCGCCAGCAGCCAAGTGAGAGGGCCTGAAGCTTTCTTT	CASSQVRGPEAFF
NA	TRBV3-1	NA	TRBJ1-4	TGTGCCAGCAGCCGAGGACGGGCGGATGAAAAACTGTTTTTT	CASSRGRADEKLFF
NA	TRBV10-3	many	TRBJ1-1	TGTGCCATCAGCGGTTTAAAAGAAGCTTTCTTT	CAISGLKEAFF
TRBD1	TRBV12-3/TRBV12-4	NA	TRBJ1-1	TGTGCCAGCACCCGGGACAGCATATTTGATGAAGCTTTCTTT	CASTRDSIFDEAFF
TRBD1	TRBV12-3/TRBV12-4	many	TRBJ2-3	TGTGCCAGCAGAACCGGGACAGCCACAGATACGCAGTATTTT	CASRTGTATDTQYF
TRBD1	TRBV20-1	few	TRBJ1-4	TGCAGTGCTAAGCGGACAGGCTCAACTAATGAAAAACTGTTTTTT	CSAKRTGSTNEKLFF
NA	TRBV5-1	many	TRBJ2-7	TGCGCCAGCAGCTTGGGGGGGGTCGCCTACGAGCAGTACTTC	CASSLGGVAYEQYF
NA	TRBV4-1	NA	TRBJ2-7	TGCGCCAGCAGCCCGCTACAGGGCCACTACGAGCAGTACTTC	CASSPLQGHYEQYF
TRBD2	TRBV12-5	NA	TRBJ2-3	TGTGCTAGTGGTTTGCGGACTAGCGGGGTGAGCACAGATACGCAGTATTTT	CASGLRTSGVSTDTQYF
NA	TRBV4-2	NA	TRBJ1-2	TGTGCCAGCAGCCAGGGACCCCACTTGGGGGGTGTGGGTTCTTCTGGCTACACCTTC	CASSQGPHLGGVGSSGYTF
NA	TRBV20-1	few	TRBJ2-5	TGCAGTGCCCCCGGGGGGACACAAGAGACCCAGTACTTC	CSAPGGTQETQYF
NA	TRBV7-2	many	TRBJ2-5	TGTGCCAGCAGCCTAACGGGGGGCTGGGAGACCCAGTACTTC	CASSLTGGWETQYF
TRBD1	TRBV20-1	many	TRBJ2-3	TGCAGTGCCCACTCCGGGACAGGGCGTTCAGATACGCAGTATTTT	CSAHSGTGRSDTQYF
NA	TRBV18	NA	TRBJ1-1	TGTGCCAGCTCAGCCCCGGGACTCCAGAACACTGAAGCTTTCTTT	CASSAPGLQNTEAFF
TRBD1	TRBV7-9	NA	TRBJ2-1	TGTGCCAGCAGCATAAGGGACAGCCACAATGAGCAGTTCTTC	CASSIRDSHNEQFF
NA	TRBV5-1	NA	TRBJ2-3	TGCGCCAGCAGCCCGTTAGCGGGGACAGGCACAGATACGCAGTATTTT	CASSPLAGTGTDTQYF
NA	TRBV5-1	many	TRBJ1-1	TGCGCCAGCAGCTTGTTCCAGGGGAACACTGAAGCTTTCTTT	CASSLFQGNTEAFF
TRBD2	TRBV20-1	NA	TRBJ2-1	TGCAGTGCTCGTACTAGCGGTCCCTACAATGAGCAGTTCTTC	CSARTSGPYNEQFF
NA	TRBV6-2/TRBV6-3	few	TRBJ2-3	TGTGCCAGCAGTTACTCCGGCCCTGCTACGCAGTATTTT	CASSYSGPATQYF
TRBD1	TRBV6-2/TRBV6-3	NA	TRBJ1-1	TGTGCCAGCAGATACGGACAGGCTAGGGCTGAAGCTTTCTTT	CASRYGQARAEAFF
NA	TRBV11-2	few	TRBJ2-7	TGTGCCAGCAGCCCCCCCCAGCGAGCGCCCCACTTC	CASSPPQRAPHF
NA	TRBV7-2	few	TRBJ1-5	TGTGCCAGCAGCTTAGCGGAGCATCAGCCCCAGCATTTT	CASSLAEHQPQHF
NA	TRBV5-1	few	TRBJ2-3	TGCGCCAGCAGCTTGGGGTTTGACGCAGACACAGATACGCAGTATTTT	CASSLGFDADTDTQYF
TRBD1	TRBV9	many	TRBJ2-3	TGTGCCAGCAGTATCCAGGGGGGCACAGATACGCAGTATTTT	CASSIQGGTDTQYF
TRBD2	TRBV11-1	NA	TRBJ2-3	TGTGCCAGCAGCGTTAGGGGCCTAGCGGGGGGGAGCACAGATACGCAGTATTTT	CASSVRGLAGGSTDTQYF
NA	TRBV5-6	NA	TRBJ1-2	TGTGCCAGCAGCACGGGAGAAACGGGCATCTTC	CASSTGETGIF
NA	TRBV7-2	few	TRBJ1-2	TGTGCCAGCAGCTTAGTCACGGGAGACTATGGCTACACCTTC	CASSLVTGDYGYTF
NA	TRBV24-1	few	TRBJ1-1	TGTGCCACCAGTGACTCCTTACAGATCATGAACACTGAAGCTTTCTTT	CATSDSLQIMNTEAFF
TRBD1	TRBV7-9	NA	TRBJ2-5	TGTGCCAGCAGCCAGGGGGCCATACAAGAGACCCAGTACTTC	CASSQGAIQETQYF
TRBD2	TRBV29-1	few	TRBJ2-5	TGCAGCGTTGTTGCGGGGAGGGGAGAGACCCAGTACTTC	CSVVAGRGETQYF
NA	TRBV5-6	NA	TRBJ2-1	TGTGCCAGCAGCTTGCAACCCTATCATGAGCAGTTCTTC	CASSLQPYHEQFF
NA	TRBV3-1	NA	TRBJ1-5	TGTGCCAGCAGCCGAGGGAAGGGGGGCAATCAGCCCCAGCATTTT	CASSRGKGGNQPQHF
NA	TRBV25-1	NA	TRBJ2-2	TGTGCCAGCAGTGAATATCCCGGGGAGCTGTTTTTT	CASSEYPGELFF
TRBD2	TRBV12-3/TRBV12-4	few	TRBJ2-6	TGTGCCAGCAGTTCGAGGGGAGGGGGGGCCAACGTCCTGACTTTC	CASSSRGGGANVLTF
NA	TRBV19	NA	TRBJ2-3	TGTGCCAGTAGGATGCGGTCTGGCACAGATACGCAGTATTTT	CASRMRSGTDTQYF
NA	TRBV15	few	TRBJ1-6	TGTGCCACCCGGGCAATCGGGTCACCCCTCCACTTT	CATRAIGSPLHF
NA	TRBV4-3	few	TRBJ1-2	TGCGCCAGCAGCCAAGAACGACAGGCGTATGGCTACACCTTC	CASSQERQAYGYTF
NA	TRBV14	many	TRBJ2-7	TGTGCCAGCAGCCAAGACTACGAGCAGTACTTC	CASSQDYEQYF
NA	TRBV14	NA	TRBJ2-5	TGTGCCAGCAGCCAAGACGTAACCAAGAGCATCCAGTACTTC	CASSQDVTKSIQYF